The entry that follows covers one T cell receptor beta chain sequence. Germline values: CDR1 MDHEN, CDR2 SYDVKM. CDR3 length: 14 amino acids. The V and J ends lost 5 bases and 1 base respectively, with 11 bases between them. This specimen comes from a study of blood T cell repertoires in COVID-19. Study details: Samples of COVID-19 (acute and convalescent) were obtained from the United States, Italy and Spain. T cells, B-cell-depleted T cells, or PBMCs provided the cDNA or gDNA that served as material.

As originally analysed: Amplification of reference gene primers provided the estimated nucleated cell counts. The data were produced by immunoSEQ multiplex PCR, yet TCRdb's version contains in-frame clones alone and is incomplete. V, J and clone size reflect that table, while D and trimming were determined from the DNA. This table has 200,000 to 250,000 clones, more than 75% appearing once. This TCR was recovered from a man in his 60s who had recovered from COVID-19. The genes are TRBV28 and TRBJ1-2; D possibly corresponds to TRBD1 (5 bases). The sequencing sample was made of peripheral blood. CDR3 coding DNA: TGTGCCAGCAGTCTACCGGGGGGTAACTATGGCTACACCTTC. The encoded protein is CASSLPGGNYGYTF.